Presented here are 27 T cell receptor beta chains from one specimen sequenced in a study of Ad26.COV2.S vaccination and SARS-CoV-2 variants. Sample treatment: over 15 received Ad26.COV2.S at low or high dose, single or two shots; 5 received placebo; per-sample allocation not given. Collection of the samples took place on day 63 after the first injection of vaccine or placebo. The repertoire was sequenced with immunoSEQ multiplex PCR; TCRdb's copy has only in-frame clones and lacks some. The sample comprises 380,000 or so clones, roughly 80% of which are singletons, and about 7.1% rests with the top ten. The material sequenced was peripheral blood, taken in a trial of Ad26.COV2.S vaccine versus placebo. Receptors originate from a person between 18 and 59 years old who received the Ad26.COV2.S COVID-19 vaccine or a placebo.

This clone was seen once. The chain uses TRBV7-2 and TRBJ1-1; D is ambiguous. V lost 5 bases, J lost 2 bases, and 15 bases lay in between. In germline, CDR1 is SGHTA, CDR2 FQGNSA. This CDR3 is 15 amino acids long. The CDR3 nucleotides are TGTGCCAGCAGCCCCGGACCCACGGGAAACACTGAAGCTTTCTTT. This sequence encodes CASSPGPTGNTEAFF.

The V call is TRBV12-3 or TRBV12-4, the J call TRBJ1-1; D is unclear. Trimming stripped 7 bases from V and 8 bases from J, with 17 bases between. CDR3 size: 13 residues. This CDR3 is CASKTPVGVEAFF. The CDR3 DNA reads as TGTGCCAGCAAGACGCCGGTCGGTGTAGAAGCTTTCTTT.

This clone was seen only a few times. J is TRBJ1-5 and V is TRBV2, with D tentatively TRBD1 (6 bases). The germline V gene has CDR1 SNHLY and CDR2 FYNNEI. The CDR3 length is 15 residues. V dropped 6 bases and J dropped 1 base, with 13 bases sitting between them. The CDR3 region is CASRDQRGSNQPQHF. Written as DNA, the CDR3 is TGTGCCAGCAGGGATCAAAGGGGGAGCAATCAGCCCCAGCATTTT. The full variable domain, completed using reference TRBV2 and TRBJ1-5, is EPEVTQTPSHQVTQMGQEVILRCVPISNHLYFYWYRQILGQKVEFLVSFYNNEISEKSEIFDDQFSVERPDGSNFTLKIRSTKLEDSAMYFCASRDQRGSNQPQHFGDGTRLSIL.

The V call is TRBV11-2, the J call TRBJ1-1; D gene ambiguous. Per germline, CDR1 SGHAT and CDR2 FQNNGV. The CDR3 is 12 amino acids. Trimming cost V 1 base and J 11 bases, with 11 bases left between them. The CDR3 spells CASSLVPVGAFF. The CDR3 DNA follows: TGTGCCAGCAGCTTAGTACCGGTTGGGGCTTTCTTT.

The chain links TRBV20-1 to TRBJ2-7; D gene ambiguous. V lost 2 bases to trimming and J lost 0 bases, with 2 bases between them. The CDR3 is made up of 11 amino acids. The germline V gene has CDR1 DFQATT and CDR2 SNEGSKA (reference sequence). The CDR3 region has the DNA TGCAGTGCTAGAAGCTCCTACGAGCAGTACTTC. Protein product: CSARSSYEQYF.

The chain joins TRBV5-1 to TRBJ2-6; D tentatively reads TRBD1 or TRBD2 (5 bases each). CDR1 SGHRS and CDR2 YFSETQ come from the germline V gene. Deletions cut 3 bases from V and 0 bases from J, with 16 bases between. The CDR3 has 18 amino acids. CDR3 bases: TGCGCCAGCAGCTGGGGACCCGTAACCCCCTCTGGGGCCAACGTCCTGACTTTC. The encoded protein is CASSWGPVTPSGANVLTF. The full variable domain, in which reference TRBV5-1 and TRBJ2-6 provide the parts outside the CDR3, is KAGVTQTPRYLIKTRGQQVTLSCSPISGHRSVSWYQQTPGQGLQFLFEYFSETQRNKGNFPGRFSGRQFSNSRSEMNVSTLELGDSALYLCASSWGPVTPSGANVLTFGAGSRLTVL.

V is TRBV5-6 and J is TRBJ1-5; weak D call: TRBD1 (5 bases). CDR1 and CDR2 (germline): SGHDT, YYEEEE. The CDR3 is 12 residues long. Trimming removed 3 bases at V and 10 bases at J, with 11 bases between. CDR3 residues: CASSWGEGPQHF. CDR3 sequence (DNA): TGTGCCAGCAGCTGGGGGGAAGGTCCCCAGCATTTT. The full variable domain, rest sourced from reference TRBV5-6 and TRBJ1-5, is DAGVTQSPTHLIKTRGQQVTLRCSPKSGHDTVSWYQQALGQGPQFIFQYYEEEERQRGNFPDRFSGHQFPNYSSELNVNALLLGDSALYLCASSWGEGPQHFGDGTRLSIL.

The chain has TRBV19 and TRBJ1-2; 8 bases map to TRBD1. After removal of 5 bases from V and 7 bases from J, the junction contained 3 bases not matched to a gene. This CDR3 is 12 amino acids long. CDR1 is LNHDA, CDR2 SQIVND, per germline (reference sequence). CDR3 in DNA: TGTGCCAGTAGTCAGGGGGCCGCTGGCTACACCTTC. Its protein is CASSQGAAGYTF.

The chain carries TRBV20-1 and TRBJ1-1; D ambiguous. The length of the CDR3 is 11 residues. Germline V CDR1 and CDR2: DFQATT, SNEGSKA (reference sequence). Trimming left V 0 bases short and J 4 bases short, with 3 bases between. The CDR3 region has the DNA TGCAGTGCTAGAGATATCACTGAAGCTTTCTTT. This sequence encodes CSARDITEAFF.

This clone was seen more than once but under ten times. V gene TRBV2 combines with J gene TRBJ1-2; 10 positions match TRBD1. After removal of 6 bases from V and 8 bases from J, the junction contained 12 bases not matched to a gene. There are 15 residues in the CDR3. Per the germline V gene, CDR1 is SNHLY and CDR2 is FYNNEI. CDR3 DNA: TGTGCCAGCAGGGCTCTCGGGACAGGGGTCGGCGGCTACACCTTC. This encodes CASRALGTGVGGYTF.

V usage is TRBV5-3 and J usage is TRBJ1-1, with D unclear. TRBV5-3 is an ORF, and what it does is uncertain. V shed 2 bases and J shed 1 base, with 6 bases lying between them. The length of the CDR3 is 13 residues. The CDR3 protein is CARSFTKNTEAFF. The CDR3 DNA sequence: TGTGCCAGAAGCTTTACCAAGAACACTGAAGCTTTCTTT.

The chain has TRBV11-3 and TRBJ2-2; TRBD1 matches 8 bases. The CDR3 covers 17 residues. The V segment lost 2 bases and the J segment 1 base; nucleotides outside the gene matches: 6. Germline V gives CDR1 SGHNT, CDR2 YENEEA. This CDR3 is CASSLNGDRKNTGELFF. CDR3 DNA sequence: TGTGCCAGCAGCTTAAATGGGGACAGGAAGAACACCGGGGAGCTGTTTTTT.

The chain joins TRBV2 to TRBJ2-6; maybe TRBD2 (6 bases). The CDR3 totals 17 residues. CDR1 SNHLY and CDR2 FYNNEI come from the germline V gene. Trimming removed 6 bases at V and 2 bases at J, with 17 bases between. The CDR3 DNA reads as TGTGCCAGCAGGGCGGGGCCTCCTGACCCTGGGGCCAACGTCCTGACTTTC. Protein product: CASRAGPPDPGANVLTF.

The rearrangement uses TRBV12-5 and TRBJ2-3, with D unresolved. This CDR3 has 14 residues. Germline CDR1 is LGHNT and CDR2 is FRNRAP. The V end lost 5 bases, the J end lost 3 bases, and 12 bases lay between the germline ends. Here the CDR3 reads CASGPFGITDTQYF. The DNA for the CDR3 is TGTGCTAGTGGTCCCTTTGGGATAACAGATACGCAGTATTTT.

A single count supports this clone. This chain links TRBV10-1 with TRBJ1-2; D uncertain. V lost 0 bases to trimming and J lost 1 base, with 9 bases between them. The CDR3 is 15 residues long. Germline CDR1 reads WNHNN; CDR2 reads SYGVQD (reference sequence). The CDR3 DNA sequence: TGCGCCAGCAGTGAGTCCGTTACGGTTAACTATGGCTACACCTTC. Translation: CASSESVTVNYGYTF.

The chain joins TRBV28 to TRBJ2-7; D perhaps matches TRBD2 (5 bases). V lost 6 bases to trimming and J lost 5 bases, with 14 bases between them. This CDR3 comprises 13 residues. Germline CDR1 is MDHEN and CDR2 is SYDVKM. This CDR3 reads CASRLTGIHEQYF. As DNA, the CDR3 is TGTGCCAGCAGACTTACGGGGATCCACGAGCAGTACTTC.

The V gene is TRBV9, the J gene TRBJ2-7, with a weak D call TRBD2 (5 bases). V was cut by 0 bases and J by 7 bases, with 17 bases left in between. This CDR3 comprises 15 residues. Germline V gene sequence: CDR1 SGDLS, CDR2 YYNGEE. The CDR3 nucleotides read TGTGCCAGCAGCGTAGGAGCCGTAGCGACTCGGGAGCAGTACTTC. It is translated as CASSVGAVATREQYF.

This clone was counted only a few times. The V and J genes are TRBV5-1 and TRBJ2-1, with 13 bases aligning to TRBD2. The ends lost 5 bases at V and 4 bases at J; junction bases unmatched: 6. CDR1 is SGHRS and CDR2 is YFSETQ in the germline V gene. This CDR3 has 16 amino acids. The CDR3 is CASRGTSGVLYNEQFF. The CDR3, as DNA: TGCGCCAGCAGGGGGACTAGCGGGGTTCTATACAATGAGCAGTTCTTC. Full variable domain (missing parts from reference TRBV5-1 and TRBJ2-1): KAGVTQTPRYLIKTRGQQVTLSCSPISGHRSVSWYQQTPGQGLQFLFEYFSETQRNKGNFPGRFSGRQFSNSRSEMNVSTLELGDSALYLCASRGTSGVLYNEQFFGPGTRLTVL.

V and J are TRBV7-2 and TRBJ2-3; possibly TRBD2 for D (6 bases). The CDR3 loop spans 15 amino acids. V lost 5 bases to trimming and J lost 3 bases, with 15 bases between them. Germline CDR1 SGHTA, CDR2 FQGNSA. CDR3 in amino acids: CASSQRSGLTDTQYF. The CDR3 nucleotides read TGTGCCAGCAGCCAGCGTAGCGGATTAACAGATACGCAGTATTTT.

V gene TRBV28 combines with J gene TRBJ2-7; TRBD1 aligns across 7 bases. CDR3 length: 13 residues. The ends lost 7 bases at V and 4 bases at J; junction bases unmatched: 7. CDR1 is MDHEN, CDR2 SYDVKM, per germline. CDR3 protein: CASKEGARYEQYF. CDR3 nucleotide sequence: TGTGCCAGCAAAGAGGGGGCGAGGTACGAGCAGTACTTC. Filled out from reference TRBV28 and TRBJ2-7, the complete variable domain reads DVKVTQSSRYLVKRTGEKVFLECVQDMDHENMFWYRQDPGLGLRLIYFSYDVKMKEKGDIPEGYSVSREKKERFSLILESASTNQTSMYLCASKEGARYEQYFGPGTRLTVT.

J is TRBJ2-1 and V is TRBV3-1 (or the pseudogene TRBV3-2), with 7 nucleotides matching TRBD2. This CDR3 contains 13 residues. V gave up 4 bases and J gave up 7 bases; unmatched junction bases: 4. Germline CDR1 reads LGHDT; CDR2 reads YNNKEL (reference sequence). The CDR3 here is CASSRGGENEQFF. CDR3 DNA sequence: TGTGCCAGCAGCCGGGGGGGTGAGAATGAGCAGTTCTTC.

The chain combines TRBV4-3 with TRBJ2-4; possible D gene TRBD2, 5 bases. Germline-derived CDR1 and CDR2 are LGHNA and YSLEER. The CDR3 is 15 residues long. The V and J ends lost 0 bases and 8 bases respectively, with 14 bases between them. The CDR3: CASSQEWFRGDIQYF. DNA for the CDR3: TGCGCCAGCAGCCAAGAATGGTTTCGGGGTGACATTCAGTACTTC.

V gene TRBV11-3 combines with J gene TRBJ2-2, with 8 nucleotides matching TRBD1. This CDR3 region has 15 residues. V was pared by 5 bases and J by 3 bases, with 5 bases of the junction left unmatched. Germline-derived CDR1 and CDR2 are SGHNT and YENEEA. CDR3 coding DNA: TGTGCCAGCAGCCCGCGGACAGGGTACACCGGGGAGCTGTTTTTT. This encodes CASSPRTGYTGELFF.

The chain uses TRBV28 and TRBJ1-2, with TRBD1 identical over 7 bases. The CDR3 covers 15 residues. Germline CDR1 MDHEN, CDR2 SYDVKM. The trim removed 3 bases at V and 2 bases at J, leaving 6 bases unmatched. The chain's CDR3 is CASSFGGTANYGYTF. CDR3 nucleotide sequence: TGTGCCAGCAGTTTTGGGGGGACAGCGAACTATGGCTACACCTTC.

CDR3 nucleotide sequence: TGTGCCAGCAGCTTGGGGGGAGAAAAGCAGTACTTC. Its protein is CASSLGGEKQYF. The chain couples TRBV7-6 to TRBJ2-7; a weak D match, TRBD2 (6 bases). CDR3 length equals 12 residues. The V end lost 3 bases, the J end lost 8 bases, and 11 bases lay between the germline ends. The germline CDR1 and CDR2 sequences are SGHVS and FNYEAQ.

This rearrangement joins TRBV7-3 to TRBJ2-2; 8 bases map to TRBD2. The CDR3 is made up of 14 amino acids. Germline V gives CDR1 SGHTA, CDR2 FQGTGA. V lost 6 bases, J lost 7 bases, and 7 bases stayed unmatched. CDR3 DNA sequence: TGTGCCAGCAGTTTTAGCGGGATAAGCGGGGAGCTGTTTTTT. Protein product: CASSFSGISGELFF.

The genes are TRBV5-6 and TRBJ2-1, with D hard to call. The V end was cut by 2 bases, the J end by 9 bases, with 6 bases between. Per the germline V gene, CDR1 is SGHDT and CDR2 is YYEEEE. The CDR3 loop spans 11 amino acids. In DNA, the CDR3 is TGTGCCAGCAGCTTCTCAGTTGAGCAGTTCTTC. Translating gives CASSFSVEQFF.